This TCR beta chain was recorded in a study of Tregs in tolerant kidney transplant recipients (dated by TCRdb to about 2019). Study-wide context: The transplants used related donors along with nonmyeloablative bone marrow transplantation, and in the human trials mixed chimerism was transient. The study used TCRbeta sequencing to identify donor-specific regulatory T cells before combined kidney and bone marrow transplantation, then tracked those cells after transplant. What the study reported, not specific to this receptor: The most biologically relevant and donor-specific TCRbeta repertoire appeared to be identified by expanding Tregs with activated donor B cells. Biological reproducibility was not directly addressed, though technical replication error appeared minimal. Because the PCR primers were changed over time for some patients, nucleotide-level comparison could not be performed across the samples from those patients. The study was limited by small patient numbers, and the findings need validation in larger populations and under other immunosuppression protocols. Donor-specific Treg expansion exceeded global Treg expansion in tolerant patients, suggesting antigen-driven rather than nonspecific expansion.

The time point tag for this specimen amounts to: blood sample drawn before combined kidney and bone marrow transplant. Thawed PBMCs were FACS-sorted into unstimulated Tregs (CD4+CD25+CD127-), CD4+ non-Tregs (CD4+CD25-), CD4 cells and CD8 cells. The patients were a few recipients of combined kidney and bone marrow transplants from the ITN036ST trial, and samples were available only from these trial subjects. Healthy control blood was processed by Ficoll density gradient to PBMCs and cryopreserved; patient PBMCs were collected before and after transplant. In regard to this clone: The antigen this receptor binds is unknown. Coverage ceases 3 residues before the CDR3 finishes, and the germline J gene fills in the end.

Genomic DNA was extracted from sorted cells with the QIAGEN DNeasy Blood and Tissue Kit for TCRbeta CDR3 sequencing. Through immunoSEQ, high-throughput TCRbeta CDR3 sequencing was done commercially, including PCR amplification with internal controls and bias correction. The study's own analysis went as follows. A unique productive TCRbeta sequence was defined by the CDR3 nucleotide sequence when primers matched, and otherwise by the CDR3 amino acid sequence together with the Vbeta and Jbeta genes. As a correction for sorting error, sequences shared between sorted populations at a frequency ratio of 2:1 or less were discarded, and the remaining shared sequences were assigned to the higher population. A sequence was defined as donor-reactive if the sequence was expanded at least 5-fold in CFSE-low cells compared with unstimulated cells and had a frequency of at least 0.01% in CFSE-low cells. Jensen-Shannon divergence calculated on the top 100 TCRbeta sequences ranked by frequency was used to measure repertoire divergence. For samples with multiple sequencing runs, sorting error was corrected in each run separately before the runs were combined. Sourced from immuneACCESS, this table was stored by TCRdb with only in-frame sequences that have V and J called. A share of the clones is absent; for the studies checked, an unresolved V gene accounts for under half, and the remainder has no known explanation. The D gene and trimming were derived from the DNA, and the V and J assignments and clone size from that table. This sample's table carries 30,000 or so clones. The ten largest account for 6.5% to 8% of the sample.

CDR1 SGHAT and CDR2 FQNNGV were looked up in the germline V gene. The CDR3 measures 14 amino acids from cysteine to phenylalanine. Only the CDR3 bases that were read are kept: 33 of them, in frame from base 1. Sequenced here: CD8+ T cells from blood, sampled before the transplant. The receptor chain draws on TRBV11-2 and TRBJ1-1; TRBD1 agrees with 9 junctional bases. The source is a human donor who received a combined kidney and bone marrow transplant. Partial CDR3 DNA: TGTGCCAGCAGCTCCCCCGGACAGGGGCCAGGA. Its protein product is CASSSPGQGPG. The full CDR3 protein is CASSSPGQGPGAFF.